These T cell receptor beta chains were read from a single sample in a study of T cell repertoires in aging, cancer and after chemotherapy. TCRdb passed the multiplex PCR reads through MiXCR, listing each CDR3 protein once. The sample shows approximately 3,000 distinct CDR3 sequences, 40% to 50% of them seen only once. Material: blood. These receptor sequences come from a human donor with a solid tumor. CDR3s include the opening cysteine and the closing phenylalanine or tryptophan. The D gene is left open where the match is weak. Size is omitted from some rows. Given values are once, few, many or a class for expanded clones.

D gene: .; CDR3 length: 18; clone size: .; V gene: TRBV10-3; J gene: TRBJ2-7; CDR3 DNA: TGTGCCATCAGTGAGACGTTAGGGCAGTCTAACCCCTTCTACGAGCAGTACTTC; CDR3 protein: CAISETLGQSNPFYEQYF
D gene: .; CDR3 length: 13; clone size: .; V gene: TRBV5-6; J gene: TRBJ1-2; CDR3 DNA: TGTGCCAGCAATCAACAGGGCGACTATGGCTACACCTTC; CDR3 protein: CASNQQGDYGYTF
D gene: .; CDR3 length: 14; clone size: .; V gene: TRBV20-1; J gene: TRBJ1-5; CDR3 DNA: TGCAGTGCTATCCCACTGTTTAGCAATCAGCCCCAGCATTTT; CDR3 protein: CSAIPLFSNQPQHF
D gene: .; CDR3 length: 15; clone size: .; V gene: TRBV13; J gene: TRBJ2-3; CDR3 DNA: TGTGCCAGCAGCTTAGAACAGATAAACACAGATACGCAGTATTTT; CDR3 protein: CASSLEQINTDTQYF
D gene: TRBD1; CDR3 length: 14; clone size: .; V gene: TRBV19; J gene: TRBJ2-5; CDR3 DNA: TGTGCCAGTAGTCCGGGACAGAGTAAAGAGACCCAGTACTTC; CDR3 protein: CASSPGQSKETQYF
D gene: TRBD2; CDR3 length: 16; clone size: medium-sized; V gene: TRBV6-1; J gene: TRBJ2-1; CDR3 DNA: TGTGCCAGCTCGGGACTAGCGGGAATGGCCTACAATGAGCAGTTCTTC; CDR3 protein: CASSGLAGMAYNEQFF
D gene: TRBD1; CDR3 length: 15; clone size: few; V gene: TRBV27; J gene: TRBJ1-2; CDR3 DNA: TGTGCCAGCAGTTTAAGGGGACAGACCCTCGATGGCTACACCTTC; CDR3 protein: CASSLRGQTLDGYTF
D gene: TRBD1; CDR3 length: 14; clone size: .; V gene: TRBV6-5; J gene: TRBJ2-4; CDR3 DNA: TGTGCCAGCAGGTTAGGGACAGGGAAAAACATTCAGTACTTC; CDR3 protein: CASRLGTGKNIQYF
D gene: .; CDR3 length: 11; clone size: large; V gene: TRBV29-1; J gene: TRBJ2-7; CDR3 DNA: TGCAGCGTTGCCGGTCCATACGAGCAGTACTTC; CDR3 protein: CSVAGPYEQYF
D gene: .; CDR3 length: 14; clone size: .; V gene: TRBV5-6; J gene: TRBJ2-7; CDR3 DNA: TGTGCCAGCAGCTCGGACGGGCCGTGGGACGAGCAGTACTTC; CDR3 protein: CASSSDGPWDEQYF
D gene: .; CDR3 length: 13; clone size: .; V gene: TRBV6-5; J gene: TRBJ2-1; CDR3 DNA: TGTGCCAGCAGTCCCAGGAGCCTAGCGGAGCAGTTCTTC; CDR3 protein: CASSPRSLAEQFF
D gene: .; CDR3 length: 16; clone size: few; V gene: TRBV6-2/TRBV6-3; J gene: TRBJ2-3; CDR3 DNA: TGTGCCAGCAGTTACAGGGGGGGGGCGCGCACAGATACGCAGTATTTT; CDR3 protein: CASSYRGGARTDTQYF
D gene: .; CDR3 length: 15; clone size: .; V gene: TRBV20-1; J gene: TRBJ2-5; CDR3 DNA: TGCAGTGCTAGAGATCTGCGCGGCGTAGTGGAGACCCAGTACTTC; CDR3 protein: CSARDLRGVVETQYF
D gene: .; CDR3 length: 13; clone size: few; V gene: TRBV20-1; J gene: TRBJ2-1; CDR3 DNA: TGCAGTGTTCGGGGGCCCTCATACAATGAGCAGTTCTTC; CDR3 protein: CSVRGPSYNEQFF
D gene: TRBD2; CDR3 length: 14; clone size: .; V gene: TRBV6-6; J gene: TRBJ2-1; CDR3 DNA: TGTGCCAGCAGTTACCCTAGCGGGGAAGTTGAGCAGTTCTTC; CDR3 protein: CASSYPSGEVEQFF
D gene: .; CDR3 length: 18; clone size: few; V gene: TRBV20-1; J gene: TRBJ2-5; CDR3 DNA: TGCAGTGCTACAGGCCGGACCAAGGGTGGTTTACAGCAAGAGACCCAGTACTTC; CDR3 protein: CSATGRTKGGLQQETQYF
D gene: .; CDR3 length: 15; clone size: once; V gene: TRBV5-4; J gene: TRBJ2-5; CDR3 DNA: TGTGCCAGCAGCTCCCGACAGGGCCGGGAGGAGACCCAGTACTTC; CDR3 protein: CASSSRQGREETQYF
D gene: .; CDR3 length: 12; clone size: few; V gene: TRBV12-3/TRBV12-4; J gene: TRBJ2-3; CDR3 DNA: TGTGCCAGCAGCCCCGGACGCGATACGCAGTATTTT; CDR3 protein: CASSPGRDTQYF
D gene: .; CDR3 length: 17; clone size: few; V gene: TRBV6-6; J gene: TRBJ1-2; CDR3 DNA: TGTGCCAGCAGTTACCACACGGGCGGGGGCCCTCTCTATGGCTACACCTTC; CDR3 protein: CASSYHTGGGPLYGYTF
D gene: TRBD1; CDR3 length: 15; clone size: few; V gene: TRBV19; J gene: TRBJ2-7; CDR3 DNA: TGTGCCAGTAGCCGCGACAGGGAAAGGACCTACGAGCAGTACTTC; CDR3 protein: CASSRDRERTYEQYF
D gene: TRBD1; CDR3 length: 15; clone size: .; V gene: TRBV7-9; J gene: TRBJ1-4; CDR3 DNA: TGTGCCAGCAGCTCCCGGGACAGTTGGAATGAAAAACTGTTTTTT; CDR3 protein: CASSSRDSWNEKLFF
D gene: TRBD1; CDR3 length: 14; clone size: .; V gene: TRBV20-1; J gene: TRBJ1-2; CDR3 DNA: TGCAGTGCGGGTGGACAGGGTGGTGACTATGGCTACACCTTC; CDR3 protein: CSAGGQGGDYGYTF
D gene: .; CDR3 length: 11; clone size: .; V gene: TRBV28; J gene: TRBJ2-7; CDR3 DNA: TGTGCCAGCAGACTCTTTAGCGAGCAGTACTTC; CDR3 protein: CASRLFSEQYF
D gene: .; CDR3 length: 17; clone size: few; V gene: TRBV7-2; J gene: TRBJ1-1; CDR3 DNA: TGTGCCAGCAGCTTAGGAGGGGCGCTCCCAATGAACACTGAAGCTTTCTTT; CDR3 protein: CASSLGGALPMNTEAFF
D gene: .; CDR3 length: 16; clone size: few; V gene: TRBV6-5; J gene: TRBJ1-5; CDR3 DNA: TGTGCCAGCAGCCCTAGGACATCTTATAGCAATCAGCCCCAGCATTTT; CDR3 protein: CASSPRTSYSNQPQHF
D gene: .; CDR3 length: 15; clone size: .; V gene: TRBV12-3/TRBV12-4; J gene: TRBJ2-5; CDR3 DNA: TGTGCCAGCAGCAACATTAGAGGGGGGCGCGGGACCCAGTACTTC; CDR3 protein: CASSNIRGGRGTQYF
D gene: .; CDR3 length: 15; clone size: .; V gene: TRBV12-3/TRBV12-4; J gene: TRBJ2-6; CDR3 DNA: TGTGCCAGCAGTGAACACGGCTCTGGGGCCAACGTCCTGACTTTC; CDR3 protein: CASSEHGSGANVLTF
D gene: .; CDR3 length: 16; clone size: .; V gene: TRBV27; J gene: TRBJ2-5; CDR3 DNA: TGTGCCAGCTCCCCTTCGCAGATTGGAGTCCAAGAGACCCAGTACTTC; CDR3 protein: CASSPSQIGVQETQYF
D gene: TRBD2; CDR3 length: 16; clone size: .; V gene: TRBV7-9; J gene: TRBJ2-1; CDR3 DNA: TGTGCCAGCAGCTTATGGTCTAGCGGGGGATACAATGAGCAGTTCTTC; CDR3 protein: CASSLWSSGGYNEQFF
D gene: .; CDR3 length: 14; clone size: .; V gene: TRBV11-1; J gene: TRBJ1-1; CDR3 DNA: TGTGCCAGCAGCTTAGGGGGAGGGAACACTGAAGCTTTCTTT; CDR3 protein: CASSLGGGNTEAFF
D gene: .; CDR3 length: 13; clone size: .; V gene: TRBV5-4; J gene: TRBJ2-7; CDR3 DNA: TGTGCCAGCAGCTTTCGGGGCTCCTACGAGCAGTACTTC; CDR3 protein: CASSFRGSYEQYF
D gene: .; CDR3 length: 16; clone size: .; V gene: TRBV19; J gene: TRBJ2-6; CDR3 DNA: TGTGCCAGTAGTAACCCGCTAGGGGCAGGGGCCAACGTCCTGACTTTC; CDR3 protein: CASSNPLGAGANVLTF
D gene: TRBD2; CDR3 length: 14; clone size: .; V gene: TRBV10-3; J gene: TRBJ2-3; CDR3 DNA: TGTGCCACCTACCAGCGGGGCTCCACAGATACGCAGTATTTT; CDR3 protein: CATYQRGSTDTQYF
D gene: .; CDR3 length: 13; clone size: .; V gene: TRBV11-3; J gene: TRBJ2-5; CDR3 DNA: TGTGCCAGCAGCACGGACCGGGGGGAGACCCAGTACTTC; CDR3 protein: CASSTDRGETQYF
D gene: .; CDR3 length: 12; clone size: .; V gene: TRBV6-6; J gene: TRBJ1-6; CDR3 DNA: TGTGCCAGCACCCCATATAATTCACCCCTCCACTTT; CDR3 protein: CASTPYNSPLHF
D gene: .; CDR3 length: 12; clone size: few; V gene: TRBV30; J gene: TRBJ2-7; CDR3 DNA: TGTGCCTGGGCGGGACAGTTCTACGAGCAGTACTTC; CDR3 protein: CAWAGQFYEQYF
D gene: .; CDR3 length: 14; clone size: large; V gene: TRBV30; J gene: TRBJ2-7; CDR3 DNA: TGTGCCTGGAGTGTACGGGCAGGACCCTACGAGCAGTACTTC; CDR3 protein: CAWSVRAGPYEQYF
D gene: .; CDR3 length: 15; clone size: .; V gene: TRBV6-6; J gene: TRBJ1-2; CDR3 DNA: TGTGCCAGCAGCCTTATACCCGGGCTGGACTATGTCTACACCTTC; CDR3 protein: CASSLIPGLDYVYTF
D gene: TRBD1; CDR3 length: 15; clone size: few; V gene: TRBV19; J gene: TRBJ2-1; CDR3 DNA: TGTGCCAGTAGTATTGCGGCAGGGGGCCCTTATGAGCAGTTCTTC; CDR3 protein: CASSIAAGGPYEQFF
D gene: .; CDR3 length: 13; clone size: few; V gene: TRBV30; J gene: TRBJ2-5; CDR3 DNA: TGTGCCTGGAGTGTACGGCAAGGAGAGACCCAGTACTTC; CDR3 protein: CAWSVRQGETQYF
D gene: TRBD1; CDR3 length: 14; clone size: .; V gene: TRBV30; J gene: TRBJ2-7; CDR3 DNA: TGTGCCTGGAGTGTAAGGGACAGCGCCTACGAGCAGTACTTC; CDR3 protein: CAWSVRDSAYEQYF
D gene: TRBD1; CDR3 length: 13; clone size: large; V gene: TRBV6-5; J gene: TRBJ1-2; CDR3 DNA: TGTGCCAGCAGTTACGGGCAGGGGGATGGCTACACCTTC; CDR3 protein: CASSYGQGDGYTF
D gene: TRBD1; CDR3 length: 13; clone size: large; V gene: TRBV6-5; J gene: TRBJ2-2; CDR3 DNA: TGTGCCAGCCGGACAGGGGACACCGGGGAGCTGTTTTTT; CDR3 protein: CASRTGDTGELFF
D gene: .; CDR3 length: 16; clone size: few; V gene: TRBV6-1; J gene: TRBJ2-7; CDR3 DNA: TGTGCCAGCAGTGAAGGGGCGGGACCCTACTCCTACGAGCAGTACTTC; CDR3 protein: CASSEGAGPYSYEQYF
D gene: .; CDR3 length: 11; clone size: .; V gene: TRBV30; J gene: TRBJ1-2; CDR3 DNA: TGTGCCTGGAGCTCTAACTATGGCTACACCTTC; CDR3 protein: CAWSSNYGYTF
D gene: TRBD2; CDR3 length: 15; clone size: once; V gene: TRBV4-2; J gene: TRBJ2-1; CDR3 DNA: TGTGCCAGCAGCGCCACTAGCGGGGGCTACAATGAGCAGTTCTTC; CDR3 protein: CASSATSGGYNEQFF
D gene: .; CDR3 length: 16; clone size: medium-sized; V gene: TRBV7-2; J gene: TRBJ2-3; CDR3 DNA: TGTGCCAGCAGCTTAGAGTGGGGGTTTGGCACAGATACGCAGTATTTT; CDR3 protein: CASSLEWGFGTDTQYF
D gene: TRBD1; CDR3 length: 14; clone size: few; V gene: TRBV7-2; J gene: TRBJ1-2; CDR3 DNA: TGTGCCAGCAGCATCGGACAGGCGGCCTATGGCTACACCTTC; CDR3 protein: CASSIGQAAYGYTF
D gene: TRBD1; CDR3 length: 20; clone size: .; V gene: TRBV6-1; J gene: TRBJ2-3; CDR3 DNA: TGTGCCAGCAGTCGAGGAAGGGGACAGGGCACCCTCCGCCGCACAGATACGCAGTATTTT; CDR3 protein: CASSRGRGQGTLRRTDTQYF
D gene: .; CDR3 length: 14; clone size: few; V gene: TRBV20-1; J gene: TRBJ2-1; CDR3 DNA: TGCAGTGCTAGGCTTCCGCCAGCGAACAATGAGCAGTTCTTC; CDR3 protein: CSARLPPANNEQFF